This T cell receptor beta chain emerged from a study of blood T cell repertoires in COVID-19. Study-wide context: From the United States, Italy and Spain came samples of acute and convalescent COVID-19. T cells, B-cell-depleted T cells, or PBMCs supplied cDNA or gDNA.

Libraries were prepared by immunoSEQ multiplex PCR; TCRdb keeps only in-frame clonotypes and omits some of them. Among about 200,000 clones listed, around 87% were seen once. Germline values: CDR1 GTSNPN, CDR2 SVGIG (reference sequence). The CDR3 loop spans 15 amino acids. V lost 3 bases to trimming and J lost 2 bases; unmatched junction nucleotides: 6. The receptor comes from a man in his sixties with acute or convalescent COVID-19. Sequenced input: peripheral blood. The chain links TRBV30 to TRBJ1-2; the match to TRBD1 covers 10 bases. The CDR3 nucleotides are TGTGCCTGGAGCCTACCGGGACAGGGGAACTATGGCTACACCTTC. Its translation is CAWSLPGQGNYGYTF.